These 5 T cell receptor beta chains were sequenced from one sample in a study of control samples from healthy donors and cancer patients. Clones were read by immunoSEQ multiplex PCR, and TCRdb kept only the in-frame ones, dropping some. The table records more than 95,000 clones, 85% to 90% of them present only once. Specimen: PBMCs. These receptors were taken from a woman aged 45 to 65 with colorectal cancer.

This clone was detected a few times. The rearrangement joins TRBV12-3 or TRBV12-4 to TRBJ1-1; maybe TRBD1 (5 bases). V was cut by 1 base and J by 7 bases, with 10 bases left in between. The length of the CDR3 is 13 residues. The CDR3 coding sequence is TGTGCCAGCAGTTTAGAACAGACAGTTGAAGCTTTCTTT. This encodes CASSLEQTVEAFF.

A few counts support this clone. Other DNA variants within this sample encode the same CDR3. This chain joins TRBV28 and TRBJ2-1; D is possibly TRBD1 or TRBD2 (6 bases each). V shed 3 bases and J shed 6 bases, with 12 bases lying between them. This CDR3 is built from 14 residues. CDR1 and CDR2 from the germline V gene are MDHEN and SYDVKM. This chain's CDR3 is CASSFRGGGNEQFF. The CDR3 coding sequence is TGTGCCAGCAGTTTTAGAGGAGGGGGCAATGAGCAGTTCTTC.

The CDR3 DNA sequence: TGTGCCAGCAGCTCGGGACCCATTTACGAGCAGTACTTC. Protein sequence: CASSSGPIYEQYF. The chain uses TRBV7-6 and TRBJ2-7; D could derive from TRBD1 or TRBD2 (5 bases each). Germline V gives CDR1 SGHVS, CDR2 FNYEAQ. This CDR3 is built from 13 residues. V was shortened by 4 bases and J by 4 bases, with 11 bases between the two germline ends.

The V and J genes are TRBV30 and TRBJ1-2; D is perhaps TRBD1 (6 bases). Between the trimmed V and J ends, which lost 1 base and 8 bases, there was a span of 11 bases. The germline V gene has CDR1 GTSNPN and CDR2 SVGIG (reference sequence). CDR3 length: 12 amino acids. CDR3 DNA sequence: TGTGCCTGGAGTGAATTGGGGGCCGGCTACACCTTC. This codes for CAWSELGAGYTF.

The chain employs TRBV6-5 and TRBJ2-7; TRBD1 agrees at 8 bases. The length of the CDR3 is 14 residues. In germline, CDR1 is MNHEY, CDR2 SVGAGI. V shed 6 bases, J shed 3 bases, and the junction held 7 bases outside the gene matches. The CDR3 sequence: CASSPGTGNYEQYF. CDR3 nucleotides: TGTGCCAGCAGCCCCGGGACAGGTAACTACGAGCAGTACTTC.